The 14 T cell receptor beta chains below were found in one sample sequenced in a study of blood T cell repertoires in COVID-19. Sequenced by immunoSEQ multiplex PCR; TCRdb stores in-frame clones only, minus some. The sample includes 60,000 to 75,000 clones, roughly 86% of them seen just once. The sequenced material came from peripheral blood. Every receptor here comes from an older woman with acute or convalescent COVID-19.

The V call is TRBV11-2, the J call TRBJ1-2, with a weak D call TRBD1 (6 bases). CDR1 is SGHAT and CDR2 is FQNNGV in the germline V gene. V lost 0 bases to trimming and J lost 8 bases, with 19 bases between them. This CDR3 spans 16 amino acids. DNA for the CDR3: TGTGCCAGCAGCTTAGATCCCGGTACCCAACAGGGCGGCTACACCTTC. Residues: CASSLDPGTQQGGYTF. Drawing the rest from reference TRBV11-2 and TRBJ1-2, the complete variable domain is EAGVAQSPRYKIIEKRQSVAFWCNPISGHATLYWYQQILGQGPKLLIQFQNNGVVDDSQLPKDRFSAERLKGVDSTLKIQPAKLEDSAVYLCASSLDPGTQQGGYTFGSGTRLTVV.

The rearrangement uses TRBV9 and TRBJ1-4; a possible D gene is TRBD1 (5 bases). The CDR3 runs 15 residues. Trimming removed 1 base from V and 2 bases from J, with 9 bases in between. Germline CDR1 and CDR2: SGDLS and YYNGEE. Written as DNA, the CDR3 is TGTGCCAGCAGCGTATCGGGGGGGACTAATGAAAAACTGTTTTTT. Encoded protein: CASSVSGGTNEKLFF.

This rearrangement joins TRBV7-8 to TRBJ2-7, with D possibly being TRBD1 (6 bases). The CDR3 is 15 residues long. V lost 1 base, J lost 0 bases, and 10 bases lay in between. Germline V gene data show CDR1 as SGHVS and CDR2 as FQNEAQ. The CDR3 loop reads CASSLVRDISYEQYF. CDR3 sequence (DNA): TGTGCCAGCAGCTTAGTCCGGGACATCTCCTACGAGCAGTACTTC.

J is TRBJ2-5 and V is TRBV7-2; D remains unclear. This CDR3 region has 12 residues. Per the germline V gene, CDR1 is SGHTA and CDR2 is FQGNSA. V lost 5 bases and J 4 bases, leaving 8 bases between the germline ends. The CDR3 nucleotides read TGTGCCAGCAGCACCACTGGAGAGACCCAGTACTTC. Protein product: CASSTTGETQYF.

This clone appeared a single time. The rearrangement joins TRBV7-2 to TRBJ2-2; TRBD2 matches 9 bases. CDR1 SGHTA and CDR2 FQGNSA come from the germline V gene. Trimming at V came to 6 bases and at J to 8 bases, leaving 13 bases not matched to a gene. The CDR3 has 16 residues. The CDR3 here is CASRQSWASGVGELFF. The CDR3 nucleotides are TGTGCCAGCAGACAAAGCTGGGCTAGCGGGGTGGGGGAGCTGTTTTTT. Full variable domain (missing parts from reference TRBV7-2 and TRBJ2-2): GAGVSQSPSNKVTEKGKDVELRCDPISGHTALYWYRQSLGQGLEFLIYFQGNSAPDKSGLPSDRFSAERTGGSVSTLTIQRTQQEDSAVYLCASRQSWASGVGELFFGEGSRLTVL.

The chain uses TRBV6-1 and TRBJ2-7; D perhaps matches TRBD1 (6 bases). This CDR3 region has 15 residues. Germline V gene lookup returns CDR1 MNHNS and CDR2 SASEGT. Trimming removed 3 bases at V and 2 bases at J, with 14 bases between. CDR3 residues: CASSDEAGATYEQYF. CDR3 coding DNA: TGTGCCAGCAGTGACGAGGCAGGGGCCACCTACGAGCAGTACTTC.

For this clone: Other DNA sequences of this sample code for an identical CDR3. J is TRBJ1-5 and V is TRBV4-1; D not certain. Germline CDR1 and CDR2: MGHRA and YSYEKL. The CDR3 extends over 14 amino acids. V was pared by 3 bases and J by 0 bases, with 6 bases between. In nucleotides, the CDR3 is TGCGCCAGCAGCCAGTCTTATAGCAATCAGCCCCAGCATTTT. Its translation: CASSQSYSNQPQHF.

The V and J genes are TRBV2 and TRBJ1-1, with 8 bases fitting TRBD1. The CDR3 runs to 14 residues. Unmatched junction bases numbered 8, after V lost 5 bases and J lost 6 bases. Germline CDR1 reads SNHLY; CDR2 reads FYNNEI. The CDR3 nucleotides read TGTGCCAGCAGTCAGGACAGGGCTTTGCCTGAAGCTTTCTTT. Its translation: CASSQDRALPEAFF.

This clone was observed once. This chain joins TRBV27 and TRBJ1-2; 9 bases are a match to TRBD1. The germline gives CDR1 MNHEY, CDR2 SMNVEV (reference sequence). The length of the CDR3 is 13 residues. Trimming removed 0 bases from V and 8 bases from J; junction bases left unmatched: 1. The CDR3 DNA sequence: TGTGCCAGCAGTTTATCGACAGGGGGAGGCTACACCTTC. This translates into CASSLSTGGGYTF.

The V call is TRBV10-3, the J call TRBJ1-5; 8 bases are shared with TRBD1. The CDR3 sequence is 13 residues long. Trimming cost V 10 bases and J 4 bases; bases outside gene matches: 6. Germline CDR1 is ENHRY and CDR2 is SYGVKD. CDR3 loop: CATARDRNQPQHF. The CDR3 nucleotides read TGTGCCACTGCCCGGGACAGGAATCAGCCCCAGCATTTT.

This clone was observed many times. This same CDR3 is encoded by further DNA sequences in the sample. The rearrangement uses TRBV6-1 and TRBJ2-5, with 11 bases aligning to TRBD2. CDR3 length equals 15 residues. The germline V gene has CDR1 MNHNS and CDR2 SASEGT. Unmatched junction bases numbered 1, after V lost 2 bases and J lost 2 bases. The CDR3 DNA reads TGTGCCAGCAGTGAATTAGCGGGGGGGCAAGAGACCCAGTACTTC. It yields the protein CASSELAGGQETQYF.

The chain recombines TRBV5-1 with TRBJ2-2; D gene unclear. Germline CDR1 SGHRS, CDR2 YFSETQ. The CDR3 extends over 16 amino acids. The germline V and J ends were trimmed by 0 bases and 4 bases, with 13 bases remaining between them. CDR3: CASSLVPGLGTGELFF. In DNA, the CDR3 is TGCGCCAGCAGCTTGGTACCGGGTTTAGGCACCGGGGAGCTGTTTTTT. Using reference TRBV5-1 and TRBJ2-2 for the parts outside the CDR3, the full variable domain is KAGVTQTPRYLIKTRGQQVTLSCSPISGHRSVSWYQQTPGQGLQFLFEYFSETQRNKGNFPGRFSGRQFSNSRSEMNVSTLELGDSALYLCASSLVPGLGTGELFFGEGSRLTVL.

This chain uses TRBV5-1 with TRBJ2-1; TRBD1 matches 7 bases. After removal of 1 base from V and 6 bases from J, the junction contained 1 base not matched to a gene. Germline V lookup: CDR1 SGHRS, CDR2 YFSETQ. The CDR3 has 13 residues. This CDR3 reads CASSLYRGNEQFF. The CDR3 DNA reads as TGCGCCAGCAGCTTGTACAGGGGCAATGAGCAGTTCTTC. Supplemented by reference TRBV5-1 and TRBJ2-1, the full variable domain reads KAGVTQTPRYLIKTRGQQVTLSCSPISGHRSVSWYQQTPGQGLQFLFEYFSETQRNKGNFPGRFSGRQFSNSRSEMNVSTLELGDSALYLCASSLYRGNEQFFGPGTRLTVL.

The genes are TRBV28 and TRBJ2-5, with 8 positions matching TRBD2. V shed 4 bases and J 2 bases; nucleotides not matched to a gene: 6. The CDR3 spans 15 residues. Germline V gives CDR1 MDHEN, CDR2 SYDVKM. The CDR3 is CASSYQRGQQETQYF. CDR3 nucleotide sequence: TGTGCCAGCAGTTACCAGCGGGGGCAACAAGAGACCCAGTACTTC.